This entry describes one T cell receptor beta chain. The antigen is undetermined. The data stem from a study of CD8 T cells in ankylosing spondylitis. Study observations and caveats: Earlier work had already found some motif variants in reactive arthritis synovial fluid and blood.

CDR1 DFQATT and CDR2 SNEGSKA come from the germline V gene (reference sequence). This CDR3 contains 17 residues. Using its own MiXCR run on the 5' RACE reads, TCRdb lists one record per CDR3 protein. Among around 150,000 distinct CDR3 sequences, under 35% were seen once, and the ten largest hold 4.5% to 6%. The chain couples TRBV20-1 to TRBJ1-1; D not certain. The TCR was taken from a male donor with ankylosing spondylitis. Input material: synovial fluid, either unsorted or a sorted T cell fraction (not recorded which). The CDR3 sequence: CRCRSCCALSGNTEAFF. The CDR3 DNA reads as TGCAGATGTAGAAGCTGCTGTGCGTTGTCCGGGAACACTGAAGCTTTCTTT.